What follows are 5 T cell receptor beta chains derived from one specimen sequenced in a study of metastatic and nonmetastatic thyroid tumors. TCRdb re-called clones from the PCR reads using MiXCR. The sample contains about 15,000 clones, 29% of which appear only once. Until they underwent thyroid surgery, no patient had received any treatment. Sequenced sample: tumor tissue. The receptors originated from a male donor with papillary thyroid cancer or a benign thyroid nodule (not recorded which). Some clones in this sample may be carry-over from other donors' samples.

The chain has TRBV3-1 and TRBJ1-4; D is possibly TRBD1 (6 bases). In germline, CDR1 is LGHDT, CDR2 YNNKEL (reference sequence). This CDR3 spans 16 amino acids. V was shortened by 0 bases and J by 5 bases, with 13 bases between the two germline ends. The CDR3 region is CASSQEQGSVNEKLFF. The DNA for the CDR3 is TGTGCCAGCAGCCAAGAACAGGGCTCGGTAAATGAAAAACTGTTTTTT.

In this sample, this clone turned up many times. Just one base apart from a much larger clone, this may be a read error. The gene calls are TRBV9 and TRBJ1-2; D call uncertain. Germline CDR1 and CDR2: SGDLS and YYNGEE. V was clipped by 0 bases and J by 6 bases, with 9 bases between them. The CDR3 is 13 amino acids. The CDR3 coding sequence is TGTGCCAGCAGCGTAGATGGTACCGATGGCTACACCTTC. Translated: CASSVDGTDGYTF.

This clone was recorded many times. The J gene is TRBJ2-2, the V gene TRBV27; D is undetermined. The CDR3 is made up of 13 amino acids. V lost 7 bases to trimming and J lost 7 bases, with 13 bases between them. CDR1 and CDR2 from the germline V gene are MNHEY and SMNVEV (reference sequence). The CDR3 here is CASTVGPGGELFF. The CDR3 region has the DNA TGTGCCAGCACCGTCGGACCCGGCGGGGAGCTGTTTTTT.

This clone was recorded many times. This chain uses TRBV20-1 with TRBJ2-1, with TRBD1 identical over 12 bases. Germline CDR1 reads DFQATT; CDR2 reads SNEGSKA (reference sequence). V trimming: 5 bases; J trimming: 9 bases; junction bases outside the gene matches: 8. The CDR3 extends over 14 amino acids. CDR3 in amino acids: CSAGRDRGRREQFF. CDR3 nucleotides: TGCAGTGCTGGCCGGGACAGGGGGCGTCGTGAGCAGTTCTTC.

This clone turned up a few times. The chain combines TRBV6-1 with TRBJ1-3; TRBD1 aligns across 7 bases. With V trimmed by 6 bases and J by 7 bases, 6 bases remained unmatched. CDR1 and CDR2 (germline): MNHNS, SASEGT. The CDR3 runs 13 residues. The CDR3 DNA sequence: TGTGCCAGCAGGCGACAGGGATGGAACACCATATATTTT. Translation: CASRRQGWNTIYF.